This paragraph reports one T cell receptor (beta chain). This sample is part of a study of blood T cell repertoires in COVID-19. Study-wide background: The samples span acute and convalescent COVID-19 from the United States, Italy and Spain. PBMCs, B-cell-depleted T cells, or T cells provided the cDNA or gDNA that made up the material.

The germline gives CDR1 MDHEN, CDR2 SYDVKM. V shed 7 bases and J shed 10 bases, with 20 bases lying between them. The CDR3 runs 15 residues. Per the study methods: Amplification from reference gene primers served as the basis for estimated nucleated cell counts. The method was immunoSEQ multiplex PCR; TCRdb's version includes in-frame clones alone and lacks a portion of them. That table supplies the V and J calls and clone size; D and trimming were determined from the DNA. Among about 150,000 clones listed, over 75% were seen once. The sequencing input was peripheral blood. The J gene is TRBJ1-6, the V gene TRBV28; D perhaps matches TRBD1 (6 bases). The TCR comes from a woman aged 45-59 years with acute or convalescent COVID-19. CDR3 protein: CASILHGGGGSPLHF. DNA of the CDR3: TGTGCCAGCATCCTCCATGGGGGGGGCGGGTCACCCCTCCACTTT.